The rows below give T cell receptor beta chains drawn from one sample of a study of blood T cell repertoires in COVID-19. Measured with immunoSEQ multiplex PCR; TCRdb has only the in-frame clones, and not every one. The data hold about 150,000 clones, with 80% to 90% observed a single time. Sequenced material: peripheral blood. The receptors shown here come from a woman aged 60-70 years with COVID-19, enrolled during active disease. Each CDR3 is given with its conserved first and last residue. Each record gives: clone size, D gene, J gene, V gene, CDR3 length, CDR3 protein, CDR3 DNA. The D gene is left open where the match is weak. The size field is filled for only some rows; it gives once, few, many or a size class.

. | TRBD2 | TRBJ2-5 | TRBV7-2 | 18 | CASSLLLGGGHYQETQYF | TGTGCCAGCAGCTTACTTTTGGGCGGGGGGCATTACCAAGAGACCCAGTACTTC
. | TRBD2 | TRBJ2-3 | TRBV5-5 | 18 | CASSLVTVAGVPSDTQYF | TGTGCCAGCAGCTTGGTTACGGTAGCGGGGGTACCCTCGGATACGCAGTATTTT
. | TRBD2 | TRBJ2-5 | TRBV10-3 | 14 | CAISGGGGQETQYF | TGTGCCATTTCGGGCGGGGGGGGTCAAGAGACCCAGTACTTC
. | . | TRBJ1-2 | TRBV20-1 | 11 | CSVYSNYGYTF | TGCAGTGTTTACAGCAACTATGGCTACACCTTC
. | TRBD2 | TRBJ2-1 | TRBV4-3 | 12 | CASSRGGREQFF | TGCGCCAGCAGTCGGGGGGGGCGTGAGCAGTTCTTC
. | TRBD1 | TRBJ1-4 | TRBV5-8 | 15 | CASSKLQGAQEKLFF | TGTGCCAGCAGCAAACTACAGGGGGCGCAGGAAAAACTGTTTTTT
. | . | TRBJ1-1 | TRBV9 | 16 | CASSVGPSFKNTEAFF | TGTGCCAGCAGCGTAGGTCCCAGTTTCAAGAACACTGAAGCTTTCTTT
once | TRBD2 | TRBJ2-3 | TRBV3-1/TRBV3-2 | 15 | CASSTPGGEADTQYF | TGTGCCAGCAGCACACCGGGGGGTGAGGCAGATACGCAGTATTTT
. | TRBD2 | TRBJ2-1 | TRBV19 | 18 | CASSKVKGVLAGGNEQFF | TGTGCCAGTAGTAAGGTGAAGGGCGTACTAGCGGGGGGAAATGAGCAGTTCTTC
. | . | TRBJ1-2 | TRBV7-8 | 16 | CASSFNHEGGAYGYTF | TGTGCCAGCAGCTTCAACCACGAGGGAGGTGCCTATGGCTACACCTTC
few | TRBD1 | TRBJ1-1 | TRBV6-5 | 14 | CASSQNRGTTEAFF | TGTGCCAGCAGTCAAAACAGGGGGACCACTGAAGCTTTCTTT
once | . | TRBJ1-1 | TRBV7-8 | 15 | CASSFYQGSNTEAFF | TGTGCCAGCAGCTTTTATCAGGGGTCGAACACTGAAGCTTTCTTT
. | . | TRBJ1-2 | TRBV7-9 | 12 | CASSFGQYGYTF | TGTGCCAGCAGCTTCGGACAGTATGGCTACACCTTC
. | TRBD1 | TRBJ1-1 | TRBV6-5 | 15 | CASSRQGQGYTEAFF | TGTGCCAGCAGTCGACAGGGACAAGGGTACACTGAAGCTTTCTTT
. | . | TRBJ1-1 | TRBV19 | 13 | CASSLQENTEAFF | TGTGCCAGTAGCCTCCAGGAGAACACTGAAGCTTTCTTT
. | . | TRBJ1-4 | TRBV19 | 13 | CACAREGNEKLFF | TGTGCCTGCGCCCGGGAAGGTAATGAAAAACTGTTTTTT
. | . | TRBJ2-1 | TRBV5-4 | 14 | CASSLGQSYNEQFF | TGTGCCAGCAGCCTCGGACAGTCCTACAATGAGCAGTTCTTC
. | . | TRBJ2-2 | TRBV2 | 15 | CASSDSTRGAGELFF | TGTGCCAGCAGTGACTCCACACGCGGAGCCGGGGAGCTGTTTTTT
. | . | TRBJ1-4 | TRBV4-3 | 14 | CASSQGQGNEKLFF | TGCGCCAGCAGCCAAGGGCAGGGTAACGAAAAACTGTTTTTT
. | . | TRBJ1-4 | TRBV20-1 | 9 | CSARENTLF | TGCAGTGCTAGGGAGAACACACTTTTT
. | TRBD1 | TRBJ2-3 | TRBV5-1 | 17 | CASSLGAGTDLTDTQYF | TGCGCCAGCAGCTTGGGGGCCGGGACAGACCTAACAGATACGCAGTATTTT
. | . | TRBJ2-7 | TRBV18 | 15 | CASSPQRPDSYEQYF | TGTGCCAGCTCACCCCAGCGTCCGGACTCCTACGAGCAGTACTTC
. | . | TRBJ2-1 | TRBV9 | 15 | CASSVGNWPYNEQFF | TGTGCCAGCAGCGTAGGTAATTGGCCCTACAATGAGCAGTTCTTC
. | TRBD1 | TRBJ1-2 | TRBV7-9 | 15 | CASSLGTGGAWGYTF | TGTGCCAGCAGCCTCGGGACAGGGGGCGCTTGGGGCTACACCTTC
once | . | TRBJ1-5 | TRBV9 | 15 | CASSPTTGRGQPQHF | TGTGCCAGCAGCCCAACAACAGGGAGGGGGCAGCCCCAGCATTTT
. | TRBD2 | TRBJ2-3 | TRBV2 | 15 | CASSELAGGLDTQYF | TGTGCCAGCAGCGAACTGGCGGGGGGGCTGGATACGCAGTATTTT